A selection of T cell receptor beta chains follows, all from one sample in a study of T cell responses to AZD1222 COVID-19 vaccine. Assay used: immunoSEQ multiplex PCR; TCRdb lists only in-frame clones, some missing. The table records over 60,000 clones, 80% of them present only once. This specimen consisted of peripheral blood, obtained 28 days after the second AZD1222 dose. These receptors were collected from an adult who received the AZD1222 COVID-19 vaccine. The CDR3 runs from the conserved cysteine through the conserved F or W. A D gene is named only where the DNA matches it firmly.

TRBV25-1	TRBJ2-7	NA	CASSGGWENYEQYF	TGTGCCAGCAGTGGGGGTTGGGAGAACTACGAGCAGTACTTC
TRBV27	TRBJ2-1	TRBD2	CASSLPGGKSEQFF	TGTGCCAGCAGTTTGCCGGGGGGAAAGAGTGAGCAGTTCTTC
TRBV6-5	TRBJ1-1	NA	CASSTDRNTEAFF	TGTGCCAGCAGTACCGACAGGAACACTGAAGCTTTCTTT
TRBV5-6	TRBJ1-1	NA	CASSLVLGDREAFF	TGTGCCAGCAGCTTGGTTTTGGGGGATAGGGAAGCTTTCTTT
TRBV9	TRBJ1-2	NA	CASSLMSGYTF	TGTGCCAGCAGCTTAATGAGTGGCTACACCTTC
TRBV19	TRBJ2-1	NA	CASSIFPYPSSYNEQFF	TGTGCCAGTAGTATTTTTCCGTATCCCAGCTCCTACAATGAGCAGTTCTTC
TRBV5-4	TRBJ1-3	NA	CASSLYGGNTIYF	TGTGCCAGCAGCTTGTACGGTGGAAACACCATATATTTT
TRBV2	TRBJ2-2	NA	CASSATGELFF	TGTGCCAGCAGCGCTACCGGGGAGCTGTTTTTT
TRBV30	TRBJ1-1	NA	CAWTKLEFTEAFF	TGTGCCTGGACCAAACTGGAGTTTACTGAAGCTTTCTTT
TRBV28	TRBJ2-7	TRBD1	CASSFFSWDREGEQYF	TGTGCCAGCAGTTTTTTTTCTTGGGACAGGGAAGGAGAGCAGTACTTC
TRBV3-1/TRBV3-2	TRBJ2-5	TRBD2	CASSQAAGGPGETQYF	TGTGCCAGCAGCCAAGCCGCGGGGGGGCCAGGGGAGACCCAGTACTTC
TRBV18	TRBJ1-1	TRBD1	CASSPDRGSPEAFF	TGTGCCAGCTCGCCAGACAGGGGATCCCCTGAAGCTTTCTTT
TRBV5-6	TRBJ1-1	NA	CASSQTKLPGHTEAFF	TGTGCCAGCAGCCAAACGAAACTGCCGGGGCACACTGAAGCTTTCTTT
TRBV11-2	TRBJ1-4	NA	CASSLGGVGEKLFF	TGTGCCAGCAGCCTTGGGGGGGTAGGCGAAAAACTGTTTTTT
TRBV7-2	TRBJ1-4	NA	CASSLVGQSNEKLFF	TGTGCCAGCAGCTTAGTTGGGCAATCTAATGAAAAACTGTTTTTT
TRBV5-8	TRBJ1-2	NA	CASSFGGDYGYTF	TGTGCCAGCAGCTTCGGCGGTGACTATGGCTACACCTTC
TRBV6-1	TRBJ1-5	NA	CASSEAFFQGNSNQPQHF	TGTGCCAGCAGTGAAGCGTTCTTCCAGGGAAATAGCAATCAGCCCCAGCATTTT
TRBV28	TRBJ1-2	NA	CASSFGRSYGYTF	TGTGCCAGCAGTTTCGGCCGTAGCTATGGCTACACCTTC
TRBV23-1	TRBJ2-5	TRBD1	CASLGQDRGIQETQYF	TGCGCCAGCCTAGGGCAGGACAGGGGTATCCAAGAGACCCAGTACTTC
TRBV6-5	TRBJ1-5	NA	CASHYSTANQAQHF	TGTGCCAGCCATTATTCGACAGCTAATCAGGCCCAGCATTTT
TRBV18	TRBJ2-5	TRBD2	CASSPITSGGKETQYF	TGTGCCAGCTCACCAATAACTAGCGGGGGGAAGGAGACCCAGTACTTC
TRBV5-4	TRBJ1-1	NA	CASGPELNTEAFF	TGTGCCAGCGGGCCGGAGCTCAACACTGAAGCTTTCTTT
TRBV6-4	TRBJ2-2	NA	CASSEETSNTGELFF	TGTGCCAGCAGTGAGGAGACTAGTAACACCGGGGAGCTGTTTTTT
TRBV27	TRBJ2-1	TRBD2	CASSPLVSGLAGGLSYNEQFF	TGTGCCAGCAGCCCACTGGTCTCGGGACTAGCGGGGGGCCTCTCCTACAATGAGCAGTTCTTC
TRBV10-3	TRBJ1-2	NA	CAISESTLGGTWGYTF	TGTGCCATCAGTGAGTCGACTCTGGGGGGGACATGGGGCTACACCTTC